Shown below are 18 T cell receptor beta chains from a single sample sequenced in a study of control samples from healthy donors and cancer patients. The protocol was immunoSEQ multiplex PCR, while the TCRdb copy is restricted to in-frame clones and leaves out a portion. The data contain 100,000 to 150,000 clones, roughly 92% of them singletons. Material: blood. The receptors here all came from a man between 18 and 29 years old in good health.

CDR3 residues: CATHRDSGQETQYF. In DNA form, the CDR3 reads TGTGCCACCCACCGTGACAGTGGGCAAGAGACCCAGTACTTC. This chain connects TRBV25-1 to TRBJ2-5, with D perhaps matching TRBD1 (5 bases). This CDR3 is 14 amino acids long. Trimming pared 10 bases from V and 2 bases from J, leaving 17 bases between. Germline V gives CDR1 MGHDK, CDR2 SYGVNS.

V is TRBV9 and J is TRBJ1-1; tentative D call: TRBD1 (6 bases). V was pared by 3 bases and J by 3 bases, with 18 bases between. CDR1 is SGDLS, CDR2 YYNGEE, per germline. The CDR3 spans 16 residues. DNA for the CDR3: TGTGCCAGCAGCGCCCGAGGGGGGGGCGTTCACACTGAAGCTTTCTTT. It yields the protein CASSARGGGVHTEAFF.

This chain uses TRBV4-1 with TRBJ2-6; D remains unclear. Germline V gene data show CDR1 as MGHRA and CDR2 as YSYEKL. CDR3 length equals 14 residues. Trimming shortened V by 2 bases and J by 3 bases, and 5 bases separated the two germline ends. The DNA for the CDR3 is TGCGCCAGCAGCCAAATACTTGGGGCCAACGTCCTGACTTTC. It yields the protein CASSQILGANVLTF.

This chain uses TRBV10-2 with TRBJ2-7, with 8 nucleotides matching TRBD1. Per the germline V gene, CDR1 is WSHSY and CDR2 is SAAADI. V was clipped by 9 bases and J by 3 bases; unmatched bases: 10. The CDR3 is 14 residues long. The CDR3 nucleotides read TGCGCCAGTTCCCCGGACAGGGTACTCTACGAGCAGTACTTC. This encodes CASSPDRVLYEQYF.

The chain carries TRBV3-1 (or the pseudogene TRBV3-2) and TRBJ1-5; D not resolved. V lost 0 bases to trimming and J lost 5 bases, with 5 bases between them. This CDR3 comprises 13 residues. Germline lookup yields CDR1 LGHDT and CDR2 YNNKEL (reference sequence). This chain's CDR3 is CASSQDGDQPQHF. The CDR3 coding sequence is TGTGCCAGCAGCCAAGACGGGGATCAGCCCCAGCATTTT.

The chain recombines TRBV5-1 with TRBJ1-1, with a tentative D call TRBD1 (5 bases). Germline V gene lookup returns CDR1 SGHRS and CDR2 YFSETQ. The CDR3 is made up of 14 amino acids. V dropped 0 bases and J dropped 8 bases, with 14 bases sitting between them. The CDR3 reads CASSLGVGGGEAFF. As DNA, the CDR3 is TGCGCCAGCAGCTTGGGAGTCGGGGGTGGGGAAGCTTTCTTT.

The V gene is TRBV7-2, the J gene TRBJ2-1; no clear D. Trimming cost V 5 bases and J 4 bases, with 9 bases left between them. The germline gives CDR1 SGHTA, CDR2 FQGNSA. The CDR3 sequence is 13 residues long. CDR3 loop: CASSVNEYNEQFF. For the CDR3, the DNA is TGTGCCAGCAGCGTGAACGAATACAATGAGCAGTTCTTC.

The CDR3 DNA reads as TGTGCCAGCAGTTTATCGGGCCTCAATCAGCCCCAGCATTTT. Its protein is CASSLSGLNQPQHF. The V call is TRBV27, the J call TRBJ1-5; unclear D gene. In germline, CDR1 is MNHEY, CDR2 SMNVEV (reference sequence). The V and J ends lost 0 bases and 3 bases respectively, with 6 bases between them. The CDR3 covers 14 residues.

V usage is TRBV7-2 and J usage is TRBJ1-3; no definite D call. Trimming stripped 10 bases from V and 3 bases from J, with 22 bases between. Germline V gene lookup returns CDR1 SGHTA and CDR2 FQGNSA. The CDR3 runs 16 residues. The CDR3 bases are TGTGCCACCTTACCCACACTCCAGGTGGTTGGAAACACCATATATTTT. Translating it yields CATLPTLQVVGNTIYF.

The V call is TRBV11-2, the J call TRBJ2-7, with D maybe TRBD2 (7 bases). V lost 1 base and J 6 bases, leaving 19 bases between the germline ends. The CDR3 runs 16 residues. CDR1 and CDR2 (germline): SGHAT, FQNNGV. The CDR3 loop is CASSLVGGGLRGEQYF. CDR3 nucleotide sequence: TGTGCCAGCAGCTTAGTAGGGGGAGGGTTACGCGGCGAGCAGTACTTC.

This clone was seen just once. This rearrangement joins TRBV6-4 to TRBJ2-1; 7 bases fit TRBD2. Per germline, CDR1 MRHNA and CDR2 SNTAGT. The CDR3 runs 17 residues. V lost 3 bases, J lost 0 bases, and 8 bases stayed unmatched. DNA for the CDR3: TGTGCCAGCAGTGAGGGAGGGTTCCGTAGCTCCTACAATGAGCAGTTCTTC. This encodes CASSEGGFRSSYNEQFF.

V and J are TRBV12-3 or TRBV12-4 and TRBJ1-1, with TRBD1 matching over 8 bases. Trimming at V came to 6 bases and at J to 11 bases, leaving 11 bases not matched to a gene. The CDR3 runs 13 residues. Here the CDR3 DNA reads TGTGCCAGCAGCTCCATCTCGACAGGGGCCGCTTTCTTT. Protein: CASSSISTGAAFF.

The J gene is TRBJ2-7, the V gene TRBV6-6; D is perhaps TRBD2 (5 bases). V was pared by 2 bases and J by 4 bases, with 15 bases between. This CDR3 comprises 15 residues. From germline, CDR1 is MNHNY and CDR2 SVGAGI (reference sequence). The CDR3 here is CASSYEGSKAYEQYF. CDR3 sequence (DNA): TGTGCCAGCAGTTACGAGGGCTCGAAAGCGTACGAGCAGTACTTC.

This clone was detected only once. This chain connects TRBV19 to TRBJ2-7, with D uncertain. Between the trimmed V and J ends, which lost 6 bases and 3 bases, there was a span of 0 bases. The CDR3 length is 9 residues. Germline loops: CDR1 LNHDA, CDR2 SQIVND (reference sequence). CDR3 nucleotides: TGTGCCAGTAGCTACGAGCAGTACTTC. Translated: CASSYEQYF.

In this sample, this clone turned up once. One end of the junction varies from germline; a read error may be responsible. The chain uses TRBV4-2 and TRBJ2-7, with D possibly being TRBD1 (6 bases). Germline CDR1 reads LGHNA; CDR2 reads YNFKEQ. The CDR3 is 14 residues long. The CDR3 reads CASSPDSSSYEQCF. In DNA, the CDR3 is TGTGCCAGCAGTCCGGACAGCAGCTCCTACGAGCAGTGCTTC.

This rearrangement joins TRBV7-9 to TRBJ2-6; D is uncertain. V dropped 4 bases and J dropped 12 bases, with 13 bases sitting between them. The germline V gene encodes CDR1 SEHNR and CDR2 FQNEAQ (reference sequence). This CDR3 region has 13 residues. The CDR3: CASSSDGFTVLTF. CDR3 sequence (DNA): TGTGCCAGCAGCTCGGACGGGTTTACCGTCCTGACTTTC.

This chain links TRBV7-6 with TRBJ2-5; a weak D match, TRBD2 (7 bases). CDR1 is SGHVS, CDR2 FNYEAQ, per germline. The CDR3 has 16 amino acids. V was cut by 2 bases and J by 5 bases, with 18 bases left in between. CDR3 region: CASSLQVAGAGETQYF. The CDR3 DNA is TGTGCCAGCAGCTTACAGGTGGCGGGGGCGGGTGAGACCCAGTACTTC. The full variable domain, rest sourced from reference TRBV7-6 and TRBJ2-5, is GAGVSQSPRYKVTKRGQDVALRCDPISGHVSLYWYRQALGQGPEFLTYFNYEAQQDKSGLPNDRFSAERPEGSISTLTIQRTEQRDSAMYRCASSLQVAGAGETQYFGPGTRLLVL.

CDR3 sequence (DNA): TGTGCCAGCAGCCAACAACAGGCTACCTACGAGCAGTACTTC. Translating it yields CASSQQQATYEQYF. This chain connects TRBV3-1 (or the pseudogene TRBV3-2) to TRBJ2-7, with a tentative D call TRBD1 (5 bases). The CDR3 sequence is 14 residues long. The V end lost 2 bases, the J end lost 2 bases, and 10 bases lay between the germline ends. Per the germline V gene, CDR1 is LGHDT and CDR2 is YNNKEL (reference sequence).